What follows are 25 T cell receptor beta chains derived from one specimen sequenced in a study of blood T cell repertoires in COVID-19. Produced via immunoSEQ multiplex PCR; TCRdb's table is partial and in-frame only. Among 150,000 to 200,000 clones listed, over 70% were seen once. Sequenced sample: peripheral blood. Receptors were obtained from a man aged 65 to 85 with acute or convalescent COVID-19.

This clone was found a few times. This chain links TRBV28 with TRBJ1-1; 8 nucleotides match TRBD1. The trim removed 5 bases at V and 3 bases at J, leaving 5 bases unmatched. CDR1 is MDHEN and CDR2 is SYDVKM in the germline V gene. This CDR3 region has 14 residues. The CDR3 here is CASSTRGRDTEAFF. Written as DNA, the CDR3 is TGTGCCAGCAGTACCAGGGGGCGCGACACTGAAGCTTTCTTT.

This clone was counted only a few times. This chain links TRBV11-2 with TRBJ2-1, with 12 bases matching TRBD2. There are 17 residues in the CDR3. The V and J ends lost 4 bases and 4 bases, in that order; junction bases with no gene match: 8. CDR1 is SGHAT, CDR2 FQNNGV, per germline. Here the CDR3 DNA reads TGTGCCAGCAGCTCCGAACTAGCGGGGGGACCTTACAATGAGCAGTTCTTC. It encodes CASSSELAGGPYNEQFF.

J is TRBJ2-7 and V is TRBV25-1; 10 positions match TRBD2. With V trimmed by 4 bases and J by 0 bases, 6 bases remained unmatched. There are 16 residues in the CDR3. Germline loops: CDR1 MGHDK, CDR2 SYGVNS. This CDR3 is CASSATSGVYSYEQYF. The DNA of the CDR3 is TGTGCCAGCAGTGCCACTAGCGGGGTCTACTCCTACGAGCAGTACTTC.

The chain carries TRBV5-1 and TRBJ1-6; D not certain. The CDR3 spans 11 residues. The germline V and J ends were trimmed by 4 bases and 13 bases, with 9 bases remaining between them. Germline CDR1 reads SGHRS; CDR2 reads YFSETQ. CDR3 in amino acids: CASSHPGPLHF. The CDR3 nucleotides read TGCGCCAGCAGCCATCCTGGCCCCCTCCACTTT.

The chain joins TRBV5-1 to TRBJ2-7; no firm D call. The CDR3 is made up of 14 amino acids. V lost 0 bases and J lost 3, with 10 bases in between. Looked up from germline, CDR1 is SGHRS and CDR2 is YFSETQ. The CDR3 DNA sequence: TGCGCCAGCAGCTTGGGAGGTTATAGCTACGAGCAGTACTTC. Amino acids: CASSLGGYSYEQYF. Looking up the rest from reference TRBV5-1 and TRBJ2-7 gives the full variable domain: KAGVTQTPRYLIKTRGQQVTLSCSPISGHRSVSWYQQTPGQGLQFLFEYFSETQRNKGNFPGRFSGRQFSNSRSEMNVSTLELGDSALYLCASSLGGYSYEQYFGPGTRLTVT.

This clone appeared once. The chain carries TRBV19 and TRBJ2-7; the match to TRBD1 covers 11 bases. Germline V CDR1 and CDR2: LNHDA, SQIVND (reference sequence). CDR3 length: 16 residues. J gave up 7 bases and V 3 bases, and 11 bases lay outside the gene matches. The CDR3 is CASSMAGTGGSVEQYF. The CDR3 nucleotides are TGTGCCAGTAGTATGGCAGGGACAGGGGGTTCCGTGGAGCAGTACTTC. Drawing the rest from reference TRBV19 and TRBJ2-7, the complete variable domain is DGGITQSPKYLFRKEGQNVTLSCEQNLNHDAMYWYRQDPGQGLRLIYYSQIVNDFQKGDIAEGYSVSREKKESFPLTVTSAQKNPTAFYLCASSMAGTGGSVEQYFGPGTRLTVT.

The chain carries TRBV5-1 and TRBJ2-7, with 7 bases identical to TRBD1. The CDR3 sequence is 15 residues long. CDR1 and CDR2 from the germline V gene are SGHRS and YFSETQ. With 3 bases clipped from V and 2 bases from J, the junction kept 8 bases outside the gene matches. Here the CDR3 reads CASSSGQESTYEQYF. The DNA of the CDR3 is TGCGCCAGCAGCTCCGGACAGGAATCTACCTACGAGCAGTACTTC.

The chain is built from TRBV7-2 and TRBJ1-4; D ambiguous. The CDR3 loop spans 15 amino acids. Trimming removed 5 bases from V and 4 bases from J, with 14 bases in between. Germline CDR1 reads SGHTA; CDR2 reads FQGNSA. For the CDR3, the DNA is TGTGCCAGCAGCCAAGACACATCGAATAATGAAAAACTGTTTTTT. The encoded protein is CASSQDTSNNEKLFF.

This chain links TRBV5-5 with TRBJ1-1; tentative D call: TRBD1 (5 bases). In germline, CDR1 is SGHKS, CDR2 YYEKEE (reference sequence). Between the trimmed V and J ends, which lost 1 base and 4 bases, there was a span of 11 bases. This CDR3 has 14 amino acids. CDR3: CASSLMGRGTEAFF. CDR3 bases: TGTGCCAGCAGCTTGATGGGGCGGGGCACTGAAGCTTTCTTT. Together with reference TRBV5-5 and TRBJ1-1, the CDR3 gives the full variable domain: DAGVTQSPTHLIKTRGQQVTLRCSPISGHKSVSWYQQVLGQGPQFIFQYYEKEERGRGNFPDRFSARQFPNYSSELNVNALLLGDSALYLCASSLMGRGTEAFFGQGTRLTVV.

The V gene is TRBV5-1, the J gene TRBJ2-3; D is undetermined. The CDR3 has 13 residues. Per germline, CDR1 SGHRS and CDR2 YFSETQ. V was cut by 2 bases and J by 4 bases, with 8 bases left in between. The CDR3 nucleotides are TGCGCCAGCAGCTTAAACCAGGCAGATACGCAGTATTTT. This codes for CASSLNQADTQYF.

The chain links TRBV9 to TRBJ2-1; TRBD2 aligns across 8 bases. Germline trimming cut 0 bases from V and 2 bases from J; bases unmatched to any gene: 7. Germline-derived CDR1 and CDR2 are SGDLS and YYNGEE. This CDR3 contains 17 residues. The CDR3 nucleotides are TGTGCCAGCAGCGTAGTGCCAACTAGCGGAACCTACAATGAGCAGTTCTTC. Translated: CASSVVPTSGTYNEQFF.

The chain links TRBV6-5 to TRBJ2-3; 8 bases are shared with TRBD2. This CDR3 has 16 residues. V was pared by 4 bases and J by 2 bases, with 8 bases of the junction left unmatched. CDR1 is MNHEY and CDR2 is SVGAGI in the germline V gene. CDR3 loop: CASSSPSGRNTDTQYF. The CDR3 bases are TGTGCCAGCAGTTCGCCTAGCGGGCGGAACACAGATACGCAGTATTTT.

This chain connects TRBV7-9 to TRBJ1-3; D is unresolved. V lost 0 bases, J lost 3 bases, and 12 bases lay in between. This CDR3 contains 16 residues. The V gene's germline CDR1 is SEHNR and CDR2 FQNEAQ (reference sequence). The CDR3 DNA follows: TGTGCCAGCAGCTTAGCGCTAGCTGGGGTTGGAAACACCATATATTTT. Translated: CASSLALAGVGNTIYF.

This chain links TRBV18 with TRBJ2-5; 9 bases map to TRBD2. CDR1 and CDR2 from the germline V gene are KGHSH and LQKENI. Germline trimming cut 3 bases from V and 2 bases from J; bases unmatched to any gene: 4. The CDR3 consists of 15 residues. The CDR3 nucleotides are TGTGCCAGCTCACCTTTTACTAGCGGGCAAGAGACCCAGTACTTC. Protein: CASSPFTSGQETQYF.

V gene TRBV19 combines with J gene TRBJ1-1; D not certain. The germline gives CDR1 LNHDA, CDR2 SQIVND (reference sequence). The V and J ends lost 5 bases and 2 bases respectively, with 9 bases between them. The CDR3 consists of 13 residues. The CDR3 DNA follows: TGTGCCAGTAGTTTGGGCCTTAACACTGAAGCTTTCTTT. It yields the protein CASSLGLNTEAFF.

The genes are TRBV27 and TRBJ1-2, with 8 nucleotides matching TRBD1. This CDR3 contains 14 residues. The ends lost 6 bases at V and 4 bases at J; junction bases unmatched: 7. Looked up from germline, CDR1 is MNHEY and CDR2 is SMNVEV (reference sequence). CDR3: CASRFGQGVYGYTF. As DNA, the CDR3 is TGTGCCAGCAGATTCGGACAGGGAGTCTATGGCTACACCTTC.

The chain employs TRBV9 and TRBJ1-1, with unresolved D. The CDR3 consists of 16 residues. Germline V CDR1 and CDR2: SGDLS, YYNGEE. The ends were cut back, 0 bases at V and 0 bases at J, with 12 bases in the middle. This CDR3 reads CASSVGREPMNTEAFF. DNA for the CDR3: TGTGCCAGCAGCGTAGGTAGGGAGCCCATGAACACTGAAGCTTTCTTT.

This clone was observed a handful of times. The chain combines TRBV28 with TRBJ1-1; D not certain. Trimming pared 8 bases from V and 4 bases from J, leaving 14 bases between. Germline V lookup: CDR1 MDHEN, CDR2 SYDVKM. The CDR3 is 13 residues long. CDR3 residues: CASLEGAGTEAFF. The CDR3, as DNA: TGTGCCAGCCTTGAGGGAGCGGGCACTGAAGCTTTCTTT.

This clone was detected many times. This chain joins TRBV7-2 and TRBJ1-2; D is ambiguous. CDR3 length: 13 amino acids. V shed 1 base and J shed 4 bases, with 7 bases lying between them. Germline lookup yields CDR1 SGHTA and CDR2 FQGNSA. As DNA, the CDR3 is TGTGCCAGCAGCTTAGACAGTGTCTATGGCTACACCTTC. It is translated as CASSLDSVYGYTF.

The chain is built from TRBV18 and TRBJ1-1, with 7 nucleotides matching TRBD1. This CDR3 comprises 14 residues. CDR1 and CDR2 from the germline V gene are KGHSH and LQKENI. J gave up 8 bases and V 2 bases, and 8 bases lay outside the gene matches. The CDR3 is CASSPKLGTAEAFF. CDR3 in DNA: TGTGCCAGCTCACCAAAACTTGGGACAGCAGAAGCTTTCTTT.

V gene TRBV5-4 combines with J gene TRBJ1-1, with TRBD1 identical over 8 bases. The germline gives CDR1 SGHNT, CDR2 YYREEE (reference sequence). V shed 4 bases and J 4 bases; nucleotides not matched to a gene: 12. The CDR3 is made up of 16 amino acids. CDR3 region: CASSPRTGSPGTEAFF. DNA of the CDR3: TGTGCCAGCAGCCCCCGGACAGGGTCGCCGGGCACTGAAGCTTTCTTT.

The chain combines TRBV3-1 (or the pseudogene TRBV3-2) with TRBJ2-2; TRBD2 matches at 8 bases. Germline trimming cut 4 bases from V and 0 bases from J; bases unmatched to any gene: 4. The CDR3 has 16 amino acids. Germline CDR1 reads LGHDT; CDR2 reads YNNKEL (reference sequence). The CDR3 is CASSLRTSPNTGELFF. Here the CDR3 DNA reads TGTGCCAGCAGCCTACGGACTAGCCCGAACACCGGGGAGCTGTTTTTT.

The CDR3 sequence: CASSPNSDRGQPQHF. In DNA form, the CDR3 reads TGTGCCAGCTCACCAAATTCCGACAGGGGACAGCCCCAGCATTTT. The chain links TRBV18 to TRBJ1-5; 8 nucleotides align to TRBD1. The junction had 7 bases not matched to a gene; V was cut back by 2 bases and J by 7 bases. The CDR3 consists of 15 residues. Germline V gene sequence: CDR1 KGHSH, CDR2 LQKENI.

This rearrangement joins TRBV2 to TRBJ1-5; D is perhaps TRBD1 (6 bases). V lost 3 bases and J lost 0, with 21 bases in between. Germline V lookup: CDR1 SNHLY, CDR2 FYNNEI. CDR3 size: 19 residues. DNA for the CDR3: TGTGCCAGCAGTGATATGGAAGGGGGTTCCATTTATAGCAATCAGCCCCAGCATTTT. Translated: CASSDMEGGSIYSNQPQHF.

This chain joins TRBV25-1 and TRBJ2-1; 9 positions match TRBD2. There are 15 residues in the CDR3. J lost 3 bases, V lost 5 bases, and 5 bases had no gene match. Germline CDR1 and CDR2: MGHDK and SYGVNS. In DNA form, the CDR3 reads TGTGCCAGCAGTTTAGCGGGAGTCCGCTACAATGAGCAGTTCTTC. Translating gives CASSLAGVRYNEQFF.